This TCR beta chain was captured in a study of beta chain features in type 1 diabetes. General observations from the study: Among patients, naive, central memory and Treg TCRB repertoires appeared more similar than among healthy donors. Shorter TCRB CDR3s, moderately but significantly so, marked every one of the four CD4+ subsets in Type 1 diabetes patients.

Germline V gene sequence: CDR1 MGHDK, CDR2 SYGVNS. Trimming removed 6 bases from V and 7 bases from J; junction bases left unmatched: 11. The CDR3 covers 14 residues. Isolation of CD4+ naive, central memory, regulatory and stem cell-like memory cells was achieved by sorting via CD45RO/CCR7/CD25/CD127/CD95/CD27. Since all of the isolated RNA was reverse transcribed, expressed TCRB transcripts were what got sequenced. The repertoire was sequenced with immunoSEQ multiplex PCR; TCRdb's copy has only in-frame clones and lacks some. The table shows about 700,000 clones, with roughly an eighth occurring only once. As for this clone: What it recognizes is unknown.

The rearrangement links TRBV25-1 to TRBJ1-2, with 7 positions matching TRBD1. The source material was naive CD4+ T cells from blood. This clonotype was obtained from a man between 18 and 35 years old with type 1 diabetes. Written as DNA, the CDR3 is TGTGCCAGCAGCTCGGGACAGCCTGGGGGTGGCTACACCTTC. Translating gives CASSSGQPGGGYTF.